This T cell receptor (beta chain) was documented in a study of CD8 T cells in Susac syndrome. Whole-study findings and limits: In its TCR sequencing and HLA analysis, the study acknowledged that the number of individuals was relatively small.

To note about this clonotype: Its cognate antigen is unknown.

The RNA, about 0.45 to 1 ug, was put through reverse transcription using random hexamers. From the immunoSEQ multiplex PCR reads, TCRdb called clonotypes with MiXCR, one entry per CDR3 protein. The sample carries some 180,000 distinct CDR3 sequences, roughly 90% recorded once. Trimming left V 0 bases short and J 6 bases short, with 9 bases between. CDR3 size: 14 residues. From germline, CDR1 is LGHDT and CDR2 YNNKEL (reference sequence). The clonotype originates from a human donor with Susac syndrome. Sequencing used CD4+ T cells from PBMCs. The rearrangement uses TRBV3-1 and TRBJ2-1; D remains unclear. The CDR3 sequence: CASSQEGTTNEQFF. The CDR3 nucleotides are TGTGCCAGCAGCCAAGAGGGAACAACCAATGAGCAGTTCTTC.